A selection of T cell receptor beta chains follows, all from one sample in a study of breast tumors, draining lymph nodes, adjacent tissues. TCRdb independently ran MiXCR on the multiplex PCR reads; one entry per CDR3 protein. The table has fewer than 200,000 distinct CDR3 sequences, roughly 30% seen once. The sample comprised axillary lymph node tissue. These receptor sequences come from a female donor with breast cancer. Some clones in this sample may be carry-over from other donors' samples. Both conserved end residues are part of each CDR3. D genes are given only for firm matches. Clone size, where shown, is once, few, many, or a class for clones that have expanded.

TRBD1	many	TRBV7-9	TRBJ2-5	CASSARDRGKWETQYF	TGTGCCAGCAGCGCCCGGGACAGGGGGAAGTGGGAGACCCAGTACTTC
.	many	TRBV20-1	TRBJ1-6	CSAHTGGGYNSPLHF	TGCAGTGCCCATACGGGGGGGGGCTATAATTCACCCCTCCACTTT
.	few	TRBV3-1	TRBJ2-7	CASSHGTQLYYEQYF	TGTGCCAGCAGTCACGGGACACAACTTTACTACGAGCAGTACTTC
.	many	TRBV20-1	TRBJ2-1	CSAGITGGNEQFF	TGCAGTGCTGGAATAACTGGTGGCAATGAGCAGTTCTTC
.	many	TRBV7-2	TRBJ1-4	CASSRAGGTNEKLFF	TGTGCCAGCAGCCGGGCGGGAGGGACTAATGAAAAACTGTTTTTT
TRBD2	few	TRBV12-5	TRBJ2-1	CASTHPGGLAGRNEQFF	TGTGCTAGTACCCACCCTGGGGGACTAGCGGGGAGGAATGAGCAGTTCTTC
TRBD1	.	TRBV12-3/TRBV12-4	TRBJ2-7	CASSFAGQAYHEQYF	TGTGCCAGCAGTTTCGCCGGACAGGCTTACCACGAGCAGTACTTC
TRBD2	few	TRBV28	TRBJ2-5	CASRTSGGAGETQYF	TGTGCCAGCCGCACTAGCGGGGGGGCCGGGGAGACCCAGTACTTC
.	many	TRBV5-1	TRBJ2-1	CASSRDSHNEQFF	TGCGCCAGCAGCCGTGACAGTCACAATGAGCAGTTCTTC
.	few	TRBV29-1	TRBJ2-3	CSVGTGGTDTQYF	TGCAGCGTTGGGACCGGGGGCACAGATACGCAGTATTTT
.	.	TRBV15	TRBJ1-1	CATSSHLGTEAFF	TGTGCCACCAGCAGTCATCTGGGCACTGAAGCTTTCTTT
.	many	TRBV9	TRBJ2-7	CASSGRAGLEQYF	TGTGCCAGCAGCGGAAGAGCAGGGCTCGAGCAGTACTTC
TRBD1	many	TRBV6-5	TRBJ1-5	CASSLKTGGNQPQHF	TGTGCCAGCAGTTTAAAGACAGGGGGAAATCAGCCCCAGCATTTT
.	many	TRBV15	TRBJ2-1	CATSRDSTGSGDEQFF	TGTGCCACCAGCAGAGATTCAACGGGTTCGGGCGATGAGCAGTTCTTC
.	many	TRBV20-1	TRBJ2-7	CSAGTKRDEQYF	TGCAGTGCTGGAACGAAGAGGGACGAGCAGTACTTC
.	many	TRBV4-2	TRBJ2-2	CASSQDGGFGMAGELFF	TGTGCCAGCAGCCAAGATGGGGGTTTTGGGATGGCCGGGGAGCTGTTTTTT
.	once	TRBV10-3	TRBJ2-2	CAVRALEGELFF	TGTGCCGTCCGGGCCCTCGAAGGGGAGCTGTTTTTT
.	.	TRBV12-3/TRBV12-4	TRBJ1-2	CASSHGQTINYGYGYTF	TGTGCCAGCAGTCACGGACAGACGATTAACTATGGCTATGGCTACACCTTC
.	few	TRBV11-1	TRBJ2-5	CASSWGSQKKTQYF	TGTGCCAGCAGCTGGGGATCACAGAAGAAAACCCAGTACTTC
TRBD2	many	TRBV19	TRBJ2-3	CASSRGLADTQYF	TGTGCCAGTAGCAGGGGACTAGCAGATACGCAGTATTTT
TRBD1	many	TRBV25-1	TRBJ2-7	CASSEGQGPLYEQYF	TGTGCCAGCAGTGAGGGACAGGGGCCCCTCTACGAGCAGTACTTC
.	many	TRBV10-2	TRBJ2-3	CASTGVRTDTQYF	TGCGCCAGCACGGGGGTACGCACAGATACGCAGTATTTT
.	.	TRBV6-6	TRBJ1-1	CASSYSTAGMGNTEAFF	TGTGCCAGCAGTTACTCCACAGCAGGGATGGGGAACACTGAAGCTTTCTTT
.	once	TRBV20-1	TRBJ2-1	CSASKTGGSYNEQFF	TGCAGTGCTTCCAAGACAGGAGGCTCCTACAATGAGCAGTTCTTC
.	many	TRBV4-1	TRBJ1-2	CASSQDRKGQYGYTF	TGCGCCAGCAGCCAAGATCGGAAAGGACAGTATGGCTACACCTTC
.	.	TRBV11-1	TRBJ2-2	CSRYICSASARTDGELFF	.
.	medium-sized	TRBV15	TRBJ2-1	CATSKGTSSYNEQFF	TGTGCCACCAGCAAGGGGACGAGCTCCTACAATGAGCAGTTCTTC
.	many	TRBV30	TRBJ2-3	CAWSRDSTDTQYF	TGTGCCTGGAGTCGGGACAGCACAGATACGCAGTATTTT
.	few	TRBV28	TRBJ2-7	CASRLRTGYEQYF	TGTGCCAGCAGATTACGGACGGGGTACGAGCAGTACTTC
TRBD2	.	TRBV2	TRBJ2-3	CASSEGFGLAGYSDTQYF	TGTGCCAGCAGTGAAGGGTTCGGACTAGCGGGATATTCAGATACGCAGTATTTT
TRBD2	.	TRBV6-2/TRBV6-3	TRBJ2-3	CASSSLLAGGNTQYF	TGTGCCAGCAGTTCCCTATTAGCGGGGGGGAATACGCAGTATTTT
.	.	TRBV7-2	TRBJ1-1	CASSSQTNTEAFF	TGTGCCAGCAGCTCACAGACTAACACTGAAGCTTTCTTT
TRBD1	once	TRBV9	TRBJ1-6	CASSVGYRGLIHPPHF	TGTGCCAGCAGCGTAGGGTACAGGGGGTTAATTCACCCCCCCCACTTT
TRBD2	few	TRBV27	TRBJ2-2	CASNAGGGTGELFF	TGTGCCAGCAACGCGGGAGGGGGGACCGGGGAGCTGTTTTTT
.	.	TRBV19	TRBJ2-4	CASIDREENIQYF	TGTGCCAGTATCGACAGAGAAGAAAACATTCAGTACTTC
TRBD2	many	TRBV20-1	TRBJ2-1	CSAPIAGSYNEQFF	TGCAGTGCTCCCATAGCGGGCTCCTACAATGAGCAGTTCTTC
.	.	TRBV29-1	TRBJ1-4	CSWGDPSNEKLFF	TGCAGTTGGGGGGACCCTTCTAATGAAAAACTGTTTTTT
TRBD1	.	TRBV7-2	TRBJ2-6	CASSSDRVYVLTF	TGTGCCAGCAGCTCGGACAGGGTCTACGTCCTGACTTTC
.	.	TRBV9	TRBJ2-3	CASSVGWGQYTDTQYF	TGTGCCAGCAGCGTAGGGTGGGGGCAGTACACAGATACGCAGTATTTT
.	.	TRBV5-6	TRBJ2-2	CASDLEGAGTGELFF	TGTGCCAGCGACTTGGAAGGGGCTGGAACCGGGGAGCTGTTTTTT
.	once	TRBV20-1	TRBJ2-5	CSASRGNGLNSNQPQYF	TGCAGTGCTAGTCGTGGGAACGGCCTTAATAGCAATCAGCCCCAGTACTTC
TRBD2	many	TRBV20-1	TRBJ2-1	CSASNSGGGGEQFF	TGCAGTGCTAGTAACAGCGGGGGTGGGGGTGAGCAGTTCTTC
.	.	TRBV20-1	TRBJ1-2	CSTEHGNYGSLGYTF	TGCAGTACGGAACATGGGAACTATGGCTCCCTAGGCTACACCTTC